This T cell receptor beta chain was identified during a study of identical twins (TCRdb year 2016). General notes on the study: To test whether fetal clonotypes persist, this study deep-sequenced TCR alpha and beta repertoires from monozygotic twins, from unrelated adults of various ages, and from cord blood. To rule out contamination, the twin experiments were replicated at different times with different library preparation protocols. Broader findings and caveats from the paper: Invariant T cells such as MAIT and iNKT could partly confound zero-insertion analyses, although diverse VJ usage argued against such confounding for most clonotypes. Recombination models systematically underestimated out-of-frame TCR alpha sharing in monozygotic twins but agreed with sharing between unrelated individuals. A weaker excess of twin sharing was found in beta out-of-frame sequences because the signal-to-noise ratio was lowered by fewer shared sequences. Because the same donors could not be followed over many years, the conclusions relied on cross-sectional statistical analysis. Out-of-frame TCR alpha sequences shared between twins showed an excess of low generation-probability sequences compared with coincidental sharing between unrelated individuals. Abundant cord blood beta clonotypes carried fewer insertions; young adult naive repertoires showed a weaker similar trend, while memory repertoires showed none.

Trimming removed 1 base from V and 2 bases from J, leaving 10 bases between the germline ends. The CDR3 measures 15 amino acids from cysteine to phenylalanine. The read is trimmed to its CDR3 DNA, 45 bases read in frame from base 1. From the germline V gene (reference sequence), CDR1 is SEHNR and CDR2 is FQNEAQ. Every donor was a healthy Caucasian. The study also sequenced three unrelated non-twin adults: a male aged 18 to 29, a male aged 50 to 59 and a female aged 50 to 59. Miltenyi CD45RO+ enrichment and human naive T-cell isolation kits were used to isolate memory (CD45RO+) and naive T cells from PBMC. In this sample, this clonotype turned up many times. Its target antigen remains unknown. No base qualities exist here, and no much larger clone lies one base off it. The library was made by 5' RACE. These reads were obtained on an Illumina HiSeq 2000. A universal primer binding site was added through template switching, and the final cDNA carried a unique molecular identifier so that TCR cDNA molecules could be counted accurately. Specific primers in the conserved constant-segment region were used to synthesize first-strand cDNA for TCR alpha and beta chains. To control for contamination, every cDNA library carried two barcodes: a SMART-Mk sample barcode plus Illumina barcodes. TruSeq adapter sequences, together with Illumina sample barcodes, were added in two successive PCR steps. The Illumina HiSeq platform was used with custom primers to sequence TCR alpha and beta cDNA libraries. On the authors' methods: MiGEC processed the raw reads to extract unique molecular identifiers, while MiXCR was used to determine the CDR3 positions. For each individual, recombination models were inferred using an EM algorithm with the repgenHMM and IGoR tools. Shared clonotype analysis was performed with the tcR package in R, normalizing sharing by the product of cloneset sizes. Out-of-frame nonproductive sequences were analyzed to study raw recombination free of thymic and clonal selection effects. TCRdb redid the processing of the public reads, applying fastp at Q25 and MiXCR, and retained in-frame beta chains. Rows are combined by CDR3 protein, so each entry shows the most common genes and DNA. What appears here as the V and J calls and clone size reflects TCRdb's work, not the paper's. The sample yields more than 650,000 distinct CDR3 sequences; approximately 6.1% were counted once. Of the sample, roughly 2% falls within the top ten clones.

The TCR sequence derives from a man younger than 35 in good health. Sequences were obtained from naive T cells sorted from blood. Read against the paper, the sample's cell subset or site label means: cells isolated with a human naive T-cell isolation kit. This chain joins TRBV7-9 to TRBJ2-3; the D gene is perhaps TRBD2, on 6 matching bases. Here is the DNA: TGTGCCAGCAGCTTAGGACGGACTATCACAGATACGCAGTATTTT. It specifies CASSLGRTITDTQYF.